This T cell receptor beta chain was sequenced for a study of blood T cell repertoires in COVID-19. Assay used: immunoSEQ multiplex PCR; TCRdb lists only in-frame clones, some missing. The repertoire has some 210,000 clones, approximately 84% of them found once; the top ten carry less than 6.5%. Between the trimmed V and J ends, which lost 4 bases and 1 base, there was a span of 9 bases. The CDR3 is 14 amino acids. Germline CDR1 and CDR2: SGDLS and YYNGEE. Input material: peripheral blood. The receptor comes from a woman in her sixties or seventies with active or convalescent COVID-19. This chain links TRBV9 with TRBJ1-3; D remains ambiguous. The CDR3: CASSPRDSGNTIYF. The CDR3 coding sequence is TGTGCCAGCAGCCCCCGGGATTCTGGAAACACCATATATTTT.